The 10 T cell receptor beta chains below all came from one sample that was sequenced in a study of PD-1 blockade in classical Hodgkin lymphoma. Time point of the sample: cycle 4 day 1 (C4D1), after more than 5 weeks of nivolumab. Each patient's relapse followed autologous stem cell transplantation, and brentuximab vedotin exposure varied. It was by magnetic negative selection that CD4+ T cells were purified from thawed PBMCs. The method was immunoSEQ multiplex PCR; TCRdb's version includes in-frame clones alone and lacks a portion of them. The data contain approximately 9,300 clones, around four fifths of them singletons. Here the sequenced sample was CD4+ T cells from blood, taken before the fourth cycle of nivolumab. The receptors originated from a human donor with classical Hodgkin lymphoma.

The CDR3 DNA reads TGCGCCAGCAGCTACTCGGACGGATACGAGCAGTACTTC. This translates into CASSYSDGYEQYF. This chain uses TRBV5-1 with TRBJ2-7; no firm D call. The CDR3 loop spans 13 amino acids. V was pared by 3 bases and J by 4 bases, with 11 bases between. Germline CDR1 and CDR2: SGHRS and YFSETQ.

CDR3: CSVPRWASTDTQYF. The CDR3, as DNA: TGCAGCGTTCCCCGGTGGGCAAGCACAGATACGCAGTATTTT. This chain links TRBV29-1 with TRBJ2-3, with no clear D. Trimming shortened V by 5 bases and J by 0 bases, and 12 bases separated the two germline ends. The CDR3 has 14 residues. Germline V gene sequence: CDR1 SQVTM, CDR2 ANQGSEA.

The chain uses TRBV9 and TRBJ2-1; D ambiguous. In germline, CDR1 is SGDLS, CDR2 YYNGEE. The V end lost 7 bases, the J end lost 4 bases, and 6 bases lay between the germline ends. The length of the CDR3 is 11 residues. CDR3 in amino acids: CASGVYNEQFF. Written as DNA, the CDR3 is TGTGCCAGCGGAGTTTACAATGAGCAGTTCTTC.

The chain carries TRBV28 and TRBJ1-4, with 7 positions matching TRBD1. The CDR3 is 15 amino acids. Germline V gene lookup returns CDR1 MDHEN and CDR2 SYDVKM. Trimming took 1 base from V and 7 from J; bases not matched to a gene: 6. The CDR3 protein is CASSLLTGFGEKLFF. The CDR3 DNA sequence: TGTGCCAGCAGTTTATTGACAGGGTTCGGTGAAAAACTGTTTTTT. The whole variable domain, filled in from reference TRBV28 and TRBJ1-4, reads DVKVTQSSRYLVKRTGEKVFLECVQDMDHENMFWYRQDPGLGLRLIYFSYDVKMKEKGDIPEGYSVSREKKERFSLILESASTNQTSMYLCASSLLTGFGEKLFFGSGTQLSVL.

The rearrangement links TRBV2 to TRBJ2-1; D is undetermined. Germline V gives CDR1 SNHLY, CDR2 FYNNEI. Trimming left V 6 bases short and J 10 bases short, with 16 bases between. The CDR3 loop spans 13 amino acids. CDR3 region: CASSRNPGSEQFF. In DNA form, the CDR3 reads TGTGCCAGCAGCAGAAATCCAGGTTCGGAGCAGTTCTTC.

This chain uses TRBV7-2 with TRBJ2-7; tentative D call: TRBD1 (6 bases). In germline, CDR1 is SGHTA, CDR2 FQGNSA. The CDR3 is 14 amino acids. The ends were cut back, 0 bases at V and 3 bases at J, with 9 bases in the middle. The CDR3, as DNA: TGTGCCAGCAGCTTAGCCGGGACACGCTACGAGCAGTACTTC. Its protein product is CASSLAGTRYEQYF.

The chain recombines TRBV5-6 with TRBJ2-5; the D is unclear. Germline lookup yields CDR1 SGHDT and CDR2 YYEEEE. This CDR3 contains 14 residues. V was trimmed by 2 bases and J by 4 bases, leaving 12 bases between them. The CDR3 coding sequence is TGTGCCAGCAGCTTACATCGCCGTTTAGAGACCCAGTACTTC. As protein: CASSLHRRLETQYF.

This clone was found a few times. This sequence joins TRBV10-3 and TRBJ1-4; 10 bases fit TRBD1. Trimming cost V 6 bases and J 0 bases; bases outside gene matches: 4. Looked up from germline, CDR1 is ENHRY and CDR2 is SYGVKD. The CDR3 has 16 amino acids. The CDR3 sequence: CAIRPGQGATNEKLFF. Written as DNA, the CDR3 is TGTGCCATCAGGCCCGGACAGGGGGCAACTAATGAAAAACTGTTTTTT.

The rearrangement links TRBV5-6 to TRBJ2-1; 7 bases map to TRBD1. This CDR3 has 15 amino acids. Germline V lookup: CDR1 SGHDT, CDR2 YYEEEE. With V trimmed by 2 bases and J by 0 bases, 2 bases remained unmatched. This CDR3 is CASSFWDSSYNEQFF. The CDR3 nucleotides are TGTGCCAGCAGCTTCTGGGACAGCTCCTACAATGAGCAGTTCTTC.

The chain is built from TRBV30 and TRBJ2-5; TRBD2 matches at 8 bases. V shed 1 base, J shed 2 bases, and the junction held 6 bases outside the gene matches. CDR1 and CDR2 (germline): GTSNPN, SVGIG (reference sequence). CDR3 length: 15 amino acids. The CDR3 DNA sequence: TGTGCCTGGAGTGGGGTTAGCGGGGTACAAGAGACCCAGTACTTC. Translated: CAWSGVSGVQETQYF.